These 5 T cell receptor beta chains came from one sample sequenced in a study of tissue T cells after allogeneic stem cell transplantation. Produced via immunoSEQ multiplex PCR; TCRdb's table is partial and in-frame only. The sample lists approximately 550 clones, roughly half seen once, with 18% in the top ten. Time point in this sample: mouse harvest day 14 after allogeneic transplant. Mouse grafts combined 10^7 T-cell-depleted bone marrow cells with 10^6 splenic CD5+ T cells. The specimen sequenced was blood. Receptors originate from a female BALB/c mouse given C57BL/6 T cells with graft-versus-host disease after an allogeneic hematopoietic cell transplant.

Comments on this clone: The germline and genes are mouse ones. The read falls 1 residue short of the CDR3 end, and the missing part is taken from the germline J gene. The V gene is TRBV26, the J gene TRBJ2-2; D call uncertain. The germline V gene has CDR1 KGHPV and CDR2 FQNQEV (reference sequence). The ends were cut back, 7 bases at V and 1 base at J, with 10 bases in the middle. The CDR3 length is 14 residues. CDR3 bases read: TGTGCCAGCACCCCTGGCATAAACACCGGGCAGCTCTAC. It encodes CASTPGINTGQLY. The CDR3 reads in full as CASTPGINTGQLYF.

Points on this clone: All gene names here are mouse names. The read terminates 1 residue ahead of where the CDR3 ends, so the germline J gene completes it. The chain carries TRBV5 and TRBJ1-1, with a tentative D call TRBD1 (5 bases). This CDR3 has 12 residues. Trimming shortened V by 0 bases and J by 10 bases, and 9 bases separated the two germline ends. Germline loops: CDR1 LGHNA, CDR2 YNLKQL (reference sequence). The DNA read from the CDR3 is TGTGCCAGCAGCCAAGACAGGGCGGCAGTCTTC. This encodes CASSQDRAAVF. The whole CDR3 protein reads CASSQDRAAVFF.

As to this clone: Gene names follow the mouse nomenclature. The CDR3 end lies 1 residue beyond the end of the read and is filled in from the germline J gene. The rearrangement links TRBV13-1 to TRBJ2-7; a possible D gene is TRBD1 (6 bases). Germline assignment: CDR1 NSHNY and CDR2 SYGAGN. This CDR3 is 13 amino acids long. Trimming took off 2 bases at V and 4 bases at J, with 10 bases between the two ends. This CDR3 is CASSEGQVYEQYF. The sequenced CDR3 bases are TGTGCCAGCAGTGAGGGACAAGTATATGAACAGTAC.

A note on this clone: Gene names are mouse gene names. The sequence runs out 1 residue before the end of the CDR3; the remainder is reconstructed from the germline J gene. This chain uses TRBV14 with TRBJ2-1, with D hard to call. V was clipped by 5 bases and J by 1 base, with 4 bases between them. Germline V gene sequence: CDR1 SGHDT, CDR2 FRDEAV. The CDR3 extends over 12 amino acids. This CDR3 is CASRRNYAEQFF. CDR3 bases read: TGTGCCAGCAGACGAAACTATGCTGAGCAGTTC.

As regards this clone: Sequence at one end of the junction differs from germline and may be a read error. Mouse gene names and germline throughout. The read is 1 residue too short to cover the CDR3 end, so that end is filled in from the germline J gene. Additional DNA sequences in this sample encode the identical CDR3. The chain joins TRBV20 to TRBJ2-3, with 8 bases that match TRBD2. This CDR3 is built from 16 residues. Germline values: CDR1 GFQATS, CDR2 STVNSAI. The CDR3 protein is CGARGGGGTTAETLYF. The DNA read from the CDR3 is TGTGGGGCTAGGGGTGGGGGGGGGACTACTGCAGAAACGCTGTAT. Full variable domain (rest looked up from reference TRBV20 and TRBJ2-3): GALVYQYPRRTICKSGTSMRMECQAVGFQATSVAWYRQSPQKTFELIALSTVNSAIKYEQNFTQEKFPISHPNLSFSSMTVLNAYLEDRGLYLCGARGGGGTTAETLYFGSGTRLTVL.